The rows below give T cell receptor beta chains drawn from one sample of a study of CD8 T cells in Susac syndrome. TCRdb re-derived calls from the immunoSEQ multiplex PCR reads in MiXCR, one entry per CDR3 protein. The table has approximately 210,000 distinct CDR3 sequences, 85% to 95% seen once; the top ten hold about 0.14%. Specimen: CD4+ T cells from PBMCs. These receptors all stem from a human donor with Susac syndrome. The CDR3 runs from the conserved cysteine through the conserved F or W. A D gene is named only where the DNA matches it firmly. Some rows mark clone size as missing; the rest say once, few, many or name a class of expanded clone.

>.|.|TRBJ1-1|TRBV20-1
TGCAGCTTCTTACTCCTAGGGAACACTGAAGCTTTCTTT
CSFLLLGNTEAFF
>.|.|TRBJ1-5|TRBV12-3/TRBV12-4
TGTGCCAGCAGTTTATTTGCGGGAGGGATTTATAGCAATCAGCCCCAGCATTTT
CASSLFAGGIYSNQPQHF
>.|.|TRBJ2-1|TRBV4-1
TGCGCCAGCAGCCAAGTGGGGGTCTTATCCAATGAGCAGTTCTTC
CASSQVGVLSNEQFF
>.|.|TRBJ1-1|TRBV2
TGTGCCAGCAGAGTAGGACAGTCTGAAGCTTTCTTT
CASRVGQSEAFF
>.|.|TRBJ2-5|TRBV15
TGTGCCACCAGCAGGGGGTTTAAGTCCCAGTACTTC
CATSRGFKSQYF
>.|.|TRBJ2-5|TRBV28
TGTGCCAGCACCCCGGGAGCGGAGACCCAGTACTTC
CASTPGAETQYF
>.|TRBD2|TRBJ2-3|TRBV24-1
TGTGCCACCAGTGATTCTAGCGGAGGCACAGATACGCAGTATTTT
CATSDSSGGTDTQYF
>.|.|TRBJ2-3|TRBV20-1
TGCAGTGCTAGAGATGGCAGGGGGGGCACAGATACGCAGTATTTT
CSARDGRGGTDTQYF
>.|.|TRBJ1-2|TRBV5-5
TGTGCCAGCAGCTTGCTGGTGCGCCAGGGAAATGGCTACACCTTC
CASSLLVRQGNGYTF
>.|TRBD1|TRBJ1-2|TRBV5-1
TGTGCCAGCAGCTGGGACAGGGACTATGGCTACACCTTC
CASSWDRDYGYTF
>.|.|TRBJ1-2|TRBV30
TGTGCCTGGAGTGTAGACAGTCTCTCTGGCTACACCTTC
CAWSVDSLSGYTF
>.|TRBD2|TRBJ2-7|TRBV2
TGTGCCAGCACCGAGCCCGGGGGGACCTACGAGCAGTACTTC
CASTEPGGTYEQYF
>.|TRBD1|TRBJ1-6|TRBV20-1
TGCAGTGCTAGAGTCGGGAGAGACAGGGGACCCGGGGGTTCACCCCTCCACTTT
CSARVGRDRGPGGSPLHF
>.|TRBD1|TRBJ2-3|TRBV7-9
TGTGCCAGCAGCTTAATTGGGGACAGTTATGTTGCAGATACGCAGTATTTT
CASSLIGDSYVADTQYF
>.|.|TRBJ2-7|TRBV15
TGTGCCACCAGCAGAGATCTATCCAAAGGCGAGCAGTACTTC
CATSRDLSKGEQYF
>.|TRBD1|TRBJ2-1|TRBV13
TGTGCCAGCAGTAGGGGACAGGGGGCATGGGATGAGCAGTTCTTC
CASSRGQGAWDEQFF
>.|TRBD1|TRBJ1-2|TRBV5-1
TGCGCCAGCAGCCCGGGCACAGGGGGCGGAAAGATCTATGGCTACACCTTC
CASSPGTGGGKIYGYTF
>.|.|TRBJ2-5|TRBV28
TGTGCCAGCAGTACGCACCCCGGGACAGAGGAGGGCGAGACCCAGTACTTC
CASSTHPGTEEGETQYF
>.|TRBD2|TRBJ2-1|TRBV20-1
TGCAGTGCTAGAGACGGGCGGGGGGTAAATGAGCAGTTCTTC
CSARDGRGVNEQFF
>.|.|TRBJ1-5|TRBV28
TGTGCCAGCAGTCCTCCGAGTCAGCCCCAGCATTTT
CASSPPSQPQHF
>.|.|TRBJ2-1|TRBV3-1
TGTGCCAGCAGCCGATCTGCTAGGGATGAGCAGTTCTTC
CASSRSARDEQFF
>.|.|TRBJ2-3|TRBV25-1
TGTGCCAGCAGTGCCCCGCGGGCTTTCACAGATACGCAGTATTTT
CASSAPRAFTDTQYF
>.|.|TRBJ2-7|TRBV15
TGTGCCACCAGCCCCCAAGGATTCACCTACGAGCAGTACTTC
CATSPQGFTYEQYF
>.|.|TRBJ1-1|TRBV30
TGTGCCTGGGGGGATCCGGGGCTGGCGATCCCTGAAGCTTTCTTT
CAWGDPGLAIPEAFF
>.|.|TRBJ1-1|TRBV6-5
TGTGCCAGCAGTAGGGGTAGGACCACTGAAGCTTTCTTT
CASSRGRTTEAFF
>.|.|TRBJ1-1|TRBV18
TGTGCCAGCTCAAGCGGGGGGGCATGGACGGAGGGCACTGAAGCTTTCTTT
CASSSGGAWTEGTEAFF
>.|TRBD2|TRBJ2-1|TRBV20-1
TGCAGTGCTGCCTCGCTAGCGGGGATTTACAATGAGCAGTTCTTC
CSAASLAGIYNEQFF
>.|.|TRBJ2-5|TRBV30
TGTGCCTGGACTCAAATACCGGGACCCCAAGAGACCCAGTACTTC
CAWTQIPGPQETQYF
>.|.|TRBJ2-7|TRBV4-2
TGTGCCAGCAGCGACCCCGGGGTCGTCTCCTACGAGCAGTACTTC
CASSDPGVVSYEQYF
>.|TRBD1|TRBJ2-5|TRBV5-1
TGCGCCAGCAGCTTCGCCGGGACAGGGGCTCGAGAGACCCAGTACTTC
CASSFAGTGARETQYF
>.|.|TRBJ1-6|TRBV14
TGTGCCAGCAGCCAAGAGGGCTCCTATTCACCCCTCCACTTT
CASSQEGSYSPLHF
>.|.|TRBJ2-5|TRBV24-1
TGTGCCACCAGTGATTTGCTGCAAGAGACCCAGTACTTC
CATSDLLQETQYF
>.|.|TRBJ2-7|TRBV9
TGTGCCAGCAGCGCCTCCGGGACTTCCTACGAGCAGTACTTC
CASSASGTSYEQYF
>once|TRBD1|TRBJ2-5|TRBV7-2
TGTGCCAGCAGACTGACAGGGCAGGAGACCCAGTACTTC
CASRLTGQETQYF
>.|.|TRBJ2-1|TRBV14
TGTGCCAGCAGCCCAATGTCCAGCACTGAGCAGTTCTTC
CASSPMSSTEQFF
>.|TRBD1|TRBJ2-1|TRBV6-1
TGTGCCAGCTCGCGAACTGGGGCGCAGGGGGCGAATGAGCAGTTCTTC
CASSRTGAQGANEQFF
>few|.|TRBJ2-5|TRBV4-2
TGTGCCAGCAGCATCCCGGGCCGCGGAGAGACCCAGTACTTC
CASSIPGRGETQYF